The following is a TCR beta chain sequence with its context. No antigen is known for it. The entry originates in a study of human T cells and chemical hapten exposure. Study-wide background: Donors were sensitized with 2% DPC on the upper inner arm. Patients' scalps got diphenylcyclopropenone weekly throughout the approximately 25-week study. Study results and caveats: Expanded TCRs grouped into significantly more large CDR3 similarity clusters than controls produced.

CDR1 and CDR2 (germline): SGHVS, FNYEAQ. With 2 bases removed from V and 0 bases from J, the gap between germline ends came to 14 bases. There are 16 residues in the CDR3. This sample's time point: patch test 1, 2 weeks after DPC sensitization. Treatment defined: therapeutic diphenylcyclopropenone sensitization with weekly scalp DPC. Blood sampling preceded each patch test application. TCRdb re-derived calls from the RACE reads in MiXCR, one entry per CDR3 protein. The repertoire holds roughly 160,000 distinct CDR3 sequences, roughly 15% seen once, with 1.5% to 2% in the top ten. The chain is built from TRBV7-6 and TRBJ2-7, with D tentatively TRBD1 (5 bases). This clonotype originated in a woman aged 30 to 39 with alopecia areata. Some clones in this sample may be carry-over from other donors' samples. Sequencing was performed on whole blood, taken in connection with sensitization to the hapten diphenylcyclopropenone (DPC). The CDR3, as DNA: TGTGCCAGCAGCTTATCCTACGCAGACAGCTCCTACGAGCAGTACTTC. Residues: CASSLSYADSSYEQYF.